In this sample, the clone carrying this T cell receptor (beta chain) turned up a few times. What it recognizes is unknown. TCRdb independently ran MiXCR on the 5' RACE reads; one entry per CDR3 protein. This table holds just over 250,000 distinct CDR3 sequences, about 5% found once. These data are taken from a study of T cells after yellow fever vaccination. Study-level information: Libraries from low-cell-number fractions were prepared with the SMART-Seq v4 Ultra Low Input RNA kit.

Whole-study findings and limits: Most clones from primary vaccination were detected again post-booster (about 96% CD4, about 88% CD8). Some clonotypes, a small share, were shared between CD4 and CD8 compartments. Abundant bulk-population clonotypes could contaminate the FACS-sorted repertoires.

The TCR was taken from a young man who received the YFV17D yellow fever vaccine. Sequenced here: CD4+ T cells sorted from PBMCs, sampled on the day of the yellow fever booster vaccination.

The CDR3 sequence: CASSPHWDRAFEAFF. CDR3 sequence (DNA): TGTGCCAGCAGCCCTCATTGGGACAGGGCCTTTGAAGCTTTCTTT. The chain links TRBV3-1 to TRBJ1-1; the match to TRBD1 covers 9 bases. J lost 7 bases, V lost 4 bases, and 10 bases had no gene match. Germline values: CDR1 LGHDT, CDR2 YNNKEL (reference sequence). The CDR3 extends over 15 amino acids.